The clone carrying this T cell receptor (beta chain) was found many times. The antigen remains unidentified. Diagnosis relied on clinical symptoms, serum thyroxine and TRAb, thyroid ultrasound and orbital computed tomography. PBMCs were sourced from about 10 ml fresh peripheral blood. The source of the sample is a study of T cells in Graves' hyperthyroidism and ophthalmopathy. Study-level results: The model anticipated ophthalmopathy a median about 6.5 months pre-onset. Ophthalmopathy could be told apart from stable hyperthyroidism with a 13 V-J model.

Trimming took 9 bases from V and 8 from J, leaving 16 bases between them. The germline gives CDR1 WNHNN, CDR2 SYGVQD (reference sequence). This CDR3 is built from 12 residues. TCR beta CDR3 regions were amplified from RNA transcripts. RT-PCR in the first round (using the HTBI primer set) targeted the TCR CDR3. TCRdb re-analysed the multiplex PCR reads in MiXCR, keeping a single row per CDR3 protein. This sample has over 450,000 distinct CDR3 sequences, with 14% found just once. This TCR derives from a woman aged 18-35 years with Graves' hyperthyroidism. The rearrangement joins TRBV10-1 to TRBJ1-2; D unresolved. Material for sequencing was blood. DNA for the CDR3: TGCGCCAGACCAGGACTTGGTCGAGGCTACACCTTC. This encodes CARPGLGRGYTF.